The present T cell receptor beta chain was sequenced within a study of OX40 agonist ivuxolimab in advanced cancers. Only in-frame clones appear in the TCRdb table, and some are missing; sequencing was by immunoSEQ multiplex PCR. Of about 41,000 clones detected, 88% appear once; the ten largest clones hold around 23%. The clonotype comes from an adult with an advanced solid tumor such as melanoma, head and neck, liver or kidney cancer. Sequences were derived from CD4+ or CD8+ T cells sorted from blood, sampled in a trial of the OX40 agonist ivuxolimab.

CDR3 sequence: CASSPLPFTYEQYF. CDR3 bases: TGTGCCAGCAGTCCCCTCCCGTTTACCTACGAGCAGTACTTC. The chain recombines TRBV6-5 with TRBJ2-7; D unresolved. Germline CDR1 MNHEY, CDR2 SVGAGI. This CDR3 comprises 14 residues. Deletions cut 5 bases from V and 2 bases from J, with 13 bases between.